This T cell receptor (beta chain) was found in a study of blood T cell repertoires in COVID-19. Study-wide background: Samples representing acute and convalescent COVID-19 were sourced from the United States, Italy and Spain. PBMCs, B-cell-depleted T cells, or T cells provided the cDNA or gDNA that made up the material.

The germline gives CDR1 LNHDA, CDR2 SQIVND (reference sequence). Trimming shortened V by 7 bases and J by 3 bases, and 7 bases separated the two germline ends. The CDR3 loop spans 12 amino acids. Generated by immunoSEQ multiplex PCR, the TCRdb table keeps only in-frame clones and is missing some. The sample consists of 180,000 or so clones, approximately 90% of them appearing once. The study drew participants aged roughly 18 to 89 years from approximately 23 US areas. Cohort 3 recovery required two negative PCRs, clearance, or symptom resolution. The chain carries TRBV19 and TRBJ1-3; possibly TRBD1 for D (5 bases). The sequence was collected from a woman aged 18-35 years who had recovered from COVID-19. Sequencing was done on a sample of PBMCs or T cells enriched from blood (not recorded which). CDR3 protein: CASNQGGNTIYF. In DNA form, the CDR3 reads TGTGCCAGTAACCAGGGTGGAAACACCATATATTTT.